This T cell receptor (beta chain) was profiled in a study of cytomegalovirus exposure and HLA in healthy donors. This CDR3 has 15 residues. V was clipped by 1 base and J by 3 bases, with 10 bases between them. CDR1 and CDR2 (germline): SGHAT, FQNNGV. The primer mix had 60 Vbeta and 13 Jbeta primers. TCRdb's table, derived via immunoSEQ multiplex PCR, lists solely in-frame clones and lacks some. The table has tens of thousands of clones, about 66% seen once. The V call is TRBV11-2, the J call TRBJ2-1; D perhaps matches TRBD1 (5 bases). Sequenced input: PBMCs. The sequence came from a man aged 25-45 years in good health and CMV-seronegative. The CDR3: CASSLVQGFYNEQFF. DNA for the CDR3: TGTGCCAGCAGCTTAGTGCAGGGATTCTACAATGAGCAGTTCTTC.